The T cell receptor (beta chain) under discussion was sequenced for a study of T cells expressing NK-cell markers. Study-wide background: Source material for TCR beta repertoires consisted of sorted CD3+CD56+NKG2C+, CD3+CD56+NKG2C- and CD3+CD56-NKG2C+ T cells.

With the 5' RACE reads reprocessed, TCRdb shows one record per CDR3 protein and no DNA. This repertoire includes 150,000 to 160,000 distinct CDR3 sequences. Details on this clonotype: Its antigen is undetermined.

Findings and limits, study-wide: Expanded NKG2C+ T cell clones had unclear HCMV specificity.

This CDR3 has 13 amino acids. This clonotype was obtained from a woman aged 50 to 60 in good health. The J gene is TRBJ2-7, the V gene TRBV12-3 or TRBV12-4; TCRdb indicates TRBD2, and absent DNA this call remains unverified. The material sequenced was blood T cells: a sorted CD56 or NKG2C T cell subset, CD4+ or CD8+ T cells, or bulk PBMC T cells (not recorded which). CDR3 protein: CASSLYSGYEQYF.